This T cell receptor (beta chain) stems from a study of control samples from healthy donors and cancer patients. Measured with immunoSEQ multiplex PCR; TCRdb has only the in-frame clones, and not every one. The table has 100,000 to 150,000 clones, over 75% seen once. The CDR3 is made up of 12 amino acids. Trimming removed 8 bases from V and 2 bases from J, with 7 bases in between. Germline values: CDR1 MNHEY, CDR2 SVGAGI. J is TRBJ2-1 and V is TRBV6-5, with D hard to call. This clonotype was sampled from a young man in good health. Sequenced sample: blood. For the CDR3, the DNA is TGTGCCAGCTTTCCTACCTACAATGAGCAGTTCTTC. The encoded protein is CASFPTYNEQFF.